This T cell receptor beta chain was sequenced for a study of blood T cell repertoires in COVID-19. At the level of the study: The study drew acute and convalescent COVID-19 samples from the United States, Italy and Spain. PBMCs, B-cell-depleted T cells, or T cells were the source of the cDNA or gDNA that made up the material.

Original handling: Scientists estimated how many nucleated cells there were by amplifying reference gene primers. Produced via immunoSEQ multiplex PCR; TCRdb's table is partial and in-frame only. The DNA was the basis for D and trimming; V, J and clone size are from that table. The profile shows roughly 120,000 clones, under 80% of them singletons. Germline V CDR1 and CDR2: SGHTA, FQGNSA. The CDR3 runs to 13 residues. The trim removed 5 bases at V and 4 bases at J, leaving 4 bases unmatched. The sequencing sample was made of peripheral blood. The receptor was derived from a man aged 50-59 years with acute or convalescent COVID-19. The gene calls are TRBV7-2 and TRBJ1-2; TRBD1 agrees at 7 bases. The CDR3 loop reads CASSRDRTYGYTF. The CDR3, as DNA: TGTGCCAGCAGCCGGGACAGAACCTATGGCTACACCTTC.